A selection of T cell receptor beta chains follows, all from one sample in a study of blood T cell repertoires in COVID-19. Produced via immunoSEQ multiplex PCR; TCRdb's table is partial and in-frame only. The sample lists 200,000 to 250,000 clones, approximately 85% occurring once. The sample comprised peripheral blood. The origin of the receptors is a woman of 80 years or more with COVID-19, enrolled during active disease. The CDR3 runs from the conserved cysteine through the conserved F or W. Each record gives: D gene, J gene, V gene, clone size, CDR3 protein, CDR3 DNA. D genes are given only for firm matches. Part of the rows lack a size; the others show once, few, many or a class for expanded clones.

>.|TRBJ2-1|TRBV4-1|.
CASSRASSYNEQFF
TGCGCCAGCAGTCGAGCCTCATCCTACAATGAGCAGTTCTTC
>.|TRBJ1-2|TRBV5-1|.
CASSLQFGGTNYGYTF
TGCGCCAGCAGCTTGCAGTTCGGGGGTACTAACTATGGCTACACCTTC
>TRBD1|TRBJ1-2|TRBV6-5|.
CASRQGQGVYGYTF
TGTGCCAGCAGACAGGGACAGGGGGTCTATGGCTACACCTTC
>.|TRBJ2-1|TRBV9|.
CASSVLRDNEQFF
TGTGCCAGCAGCGTACTAAGAGACAATGAGCAGTTCTTC
>TRBD2|TRBJ2-7|TRBV5-5|.
CASSRTTSGLRDEQYF
TGTGCCAGCAGCAGAACGACTAGCGGGCTTAGGGACGAGCAGTACTTC
>TRBD2|TRBJ2-6|TRBV6-4|once
CASSDPRAGVPSSLFGANVLTF
TGTGCCAGCAGTGACCCCAGAGCGGGAGTTCCCTCGTCCCTCTTTGGGGCCAACGTCCTGACTTTC
>TRBD2|TRBJ2-3|TRBV10-3|.
CAISGAARGEDTQYF
TGTGCCATCAGTGGGGCAGCGCGGGGGGAAGATACGCAGTATTTT
>.|TRBJ1-1|TRBV9|.
CASSGTRAVSF
TGTGCCAGCAGCGGGACCAGGGCAGTAAGCTTT
>TRBD2|TRBJ2-3|TRBV4-2|once
CASSQGTSGMGNTQYF
TGTGCCAGCAGCCAGGGGACTAGCGGGATGGGAAATACGCAGTATTTT
>.|TRBJ1-1|TRBV5-1|.
CASSLAQGYGTEAFF
TGCGCCAGCAGCTTGGCACAGGGTTATGGCACTGAAGCTTTCTTT
>.|TRBJ1-6|TRBV5-6|.
CASSPGGGRTYNSPLHF
TGTGCCAGCAGCCCCGGAGGTGGCCGAACCTATAATTCACCCCTCCACTTT
>TRBD2|TRBJ2-1|TRBV3-1/TRBV3-2|once
CASRRLAGGDEQFF
TGTGCCAGCAGGCGACTAGCGGGGGGGGATGAGCAGTTCTTC
>.|TRBJ2-5|TRBV18|.
CASSPLAGIEETQYF
TGTGCCAGCTCACCACTTGCAGGGATAGAAGAGACCCAGTACTTC
>.|TRBJ1-6|TRBV27|.
CASRGQSSYNSPLHF
TGTGCCAGCAGAGGACAGAGCTCCTATAATTCACCCCTCCACTTT
>TRBD2|TRBJ2-5|TRBV10-3|.
CAIEAGEGETQYF
TGTGCCATCGAAGCGGGGGAGGGGGAGACCCAGTACTTC
>.|TRBJ1-3|TRBV6-5|.
CASIGRDSGNTIYF
TGTGCCTCCATCGGGAGGGACTCTGGAAACACCATATATTTT
>TRBD2|TRBJ2-7|TRBV7-2|.
CASSQPGTSGGGTNF
TGTGCCAGCAGCCAACCCGGGACTAGCGGGGGGGGTACCAACTTC
>TRBD2|TRBJ2-3|TRBV9|.
CASSVLGLAGDADTQYF
TGTGCCAGCAGCGTCTTGGGACTAGCGGGGGACGCAGATACGCAGTATTTT
>TRBD2|TRBJ2-2|TRBV4-2|.
CASSQDSGRAYGELFF
TGTGCCAGCAGCCAAGATAGCGGGAGGGCCTACGGGGAGCTGTTTTTT
>TRBD1|TRBJ1-2|TRBV18|.
CASSRQGDLSGYTF
TGTGCCAGCTCTCGACAGGGGGATTTGAGTGGCTACACCTTC
>.|TRBJ1-2|TRBV16|.
CASSRPGKRADGYTF
TGTGCCAGCAGCCGGCCGGGGAAAAGGGCTGATGGCTACACCTTC
>.|TRBJ1-3|TRBV27|.
CASSPRMFGNTIYF
TGTGCCAGCAGTCCGCGAATGTTTGGAAACACCATATATTTT
>.|TRBJ2-7|TRBV14|.
CASSQGRLHSYEQYF
TGTGCCAGCAGCCAAGGAAGGCTTCACAGCTACGAGCAGTACTTC
>.|TRBJ2-1|TRBV19|few
CASSSQGSYNEQFF
TGTGCCAGTAGTTCCCAGGGTTCCTACAATGAGCAGTTCTTC
>.|TRBJ1-6|TRBV16|.
CASSHRREGNSPLHF
TGTGCCAGCAGCCATCGGAGGGAGGGAAATTCACCCCTCCACTTT
>.|TRBJ2-7|TRBV16|few
CASSQFTARGEQYF
TGTGCCAGCAGCCAATTCACCGCCCGGGGCGAGCAGTACTTC
>.|TRBJ1-5|TRBV28|.
CASSSGVRNQPQHF
TGTGCCAGCAGTTCGGGGGTTCGCAATCAGCCCCAGCATTTT
>.|TRBJ1-2|TRBV4-3|.
CASSIYSGTRNGYTF
TGCGCCAGCAGCATTTATTCCGGGACAAGAAATGGCTACACCTTC
>.|TRBJ1-1|TRBV6-5|.
CASSYKGVGTEAFF
TGTGCCAGCAGTTATAAGGGGGTCGGTACTGAAGCTTTCTTT
>TRBD1|TRBJ1-1|TRBV6-5|.
CASRQGGNTEAFF
TGTGCCAGCCGACAGGGGGGGAACACTGAAGCTTTCTTT
>TRBD1|TRBJ1-1|TRBV3-1/TRBV3-2|.
CASSFGQGSTEAFF
TGTGCCAGCAGCTTCGGACAGGGGAGTACTGAAGCTTTCTTT
>TRBD1|TRBJ1-4|TRBV7-9|.
CASSPGLTGTNEKLFF
TGTGCCAGCAGCCCCGGGTTGACAGGGACTAATGAAAAACTGTTTTTT
>.|TRBJ2-2|TRBV3-1/TRBV3-2|.
CASSQGGTGELFF
TGTGCCAGCAGCCAAGGAGGAACCGGGGAGCTGTTTTTT
>.|TRBJ2-2|TRBV5-4|.
CASSLAQNTGELFF
TGTGCCAGCAGCTTGGCACAGAACACCGGGGAGCTGTTTTTT
>TRBD1|TRBJ1-3|TRBV7-8|.
CASSLGTGLGNTIYF
TGTGCCAGCAGCTTAGGGACAGGACTCGGAAACACCATATATTTT
>.|TRBJ1-5|TRBV6-6|.
CASKRGEGSNQPQHF
TGTGCCAGCAAGCGAGGGGAGGGAAGCAATCAGCCCCAGCATTTT
>TRBD2|TRBJ2-1|TRBV27|.
CASRLRGGAYNEQFF
TGTGCCAGCAGACTACGGGGGGGAGCCTACAATGAGCAGTTCTTC
>TRBD1|TRBJ1-2|TRBV28|.
CASSLKGRGHGYTF
TGTGCCAGCAGTTTAAAGGGCAGGGGGCATGGCTACACCTTC
>TRBD2|TRBJ2-4|TRBV2|.
CASSTGTSGVAKNIQYF
TGTGCCAGCAGTACCGGGACTAGCGGGGTAGCCAAAAACATTCAGTACTTC
>TRBD1|TRBJ1-1|TRBV11-2|.
CASSLTQGARYVEAFF
TGTGCCAGCAGCTTAACACAGGGGGCGAGGTATGTTGAAGCTTTCTTT